The clone carrying this T cell receptor beta chain has a single count. The data derive from a study of shared clonotypes between healthy human individuals. Evenly divided among several immunoSEQ plates was the genomic DNA of each subset. The assay was immunoSEQ multiplex PCR, and TCRdb's table has in-frame clones only and misses some. This sample yields millions of clones, of which 95% are seen a single time; 0.13% belongs to the top ten. V shed 8 bases and J shed 7 bases, with 23 bases lying between them. Germline CDR1 reads MDHEN; CDR2 reads SYDVKM. The CDR3 totals 16 residues. The TCR originated in a man aged 18 to 30 in good health. The sequenced material came from naive CD4+ T cells sorted from blood. The subset is: CD45RA+ positively selected. The V and J genes are TRBV28 and TRBJ1-4; D perhaps matches TRBD1 (6 bases). The CDR3 DNA reads as TGTGCCAGCTGGAGCAGGGGAGGGGAAGGGGCTGAAAAACTGTTTTTT. Translating it yields CASWSRGGEGAEKLFF.